The source of this TCR beta chain is a study of T cells after posttransplantation cyclophosphamide. CDR3 size: 15 residues. Germline loops: CDR1 MNHEY, CDR2 SVGEGT. V lost 5 bases and J 3 bases, leaving 16 bases between the germline ends. This table comes from immunoSEQ multiplex PCR, and its TCRdb copy is limited to in-frame clones, with some not included. The sample has about 37,000 clones, none seen only once. Ten or more counts support this clone. The source is a man aged 25 to 45 in good health and a related stem cell transplant donor. The sequenced sample consisted of PBMCs. This chain links TRBV6-2 or TRBV6-3 with TRBJ1-2; D gene unclear. The DNA for the CDR3 is TGTGCCAGCAGTCCCCCGGGGAGGTCGTACTATGGCTACACCTTC. It specifies CASSPPGRSYYGYTF.